This TCR beta chain was identified during a study of identical twins. Findings and caveats of the study: Carriage of fewer insertions was seen in abundant cord blood beta clonotypes, whereas memory repertoires showed none. Among monozygotic twins, out-of-frame TCR alpha sharing exceeded what models predicted. Instead of following the same donors, the conclusions were based on cross-sectional statistical analysis.

There are a few counts of this clonotype. Its specificity is not known. The limits of the CDR3 on the DNA are not certain, so only TCRdb's listed CDR3 is given. Counting both end residues, the CDR3 totals 11 amino acids. Germline V gene sequence: CDR1 SNHLY, CDR2 FYNNEI. After template switching added a universal primer site, the resulting cDNA carried unique molecular identifiers. MiXCR, applied by TCRdb to the 5' RACE reads, yields one record per CDR3 protein. Altogether under 450,000 distinct CDR3 sequences are present, approximately 18% being singletons, with the ten largest covering less than 15%.

The sequence was obtained from a man between 45 and 60 years old in good health. The rearrangement joins TRBV2 to TRBJ2-2. Sequencing was performed on naive T cells sorted from blood. CDR3 amino acids: CASRRAGELFF.